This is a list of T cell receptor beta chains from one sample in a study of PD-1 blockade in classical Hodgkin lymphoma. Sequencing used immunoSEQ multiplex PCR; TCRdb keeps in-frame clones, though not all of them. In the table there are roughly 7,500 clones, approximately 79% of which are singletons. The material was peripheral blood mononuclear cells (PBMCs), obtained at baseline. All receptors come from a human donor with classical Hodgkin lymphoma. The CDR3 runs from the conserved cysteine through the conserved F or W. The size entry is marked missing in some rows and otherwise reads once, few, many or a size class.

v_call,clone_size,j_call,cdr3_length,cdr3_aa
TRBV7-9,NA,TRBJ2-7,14,CASSLGQGNYEQYF
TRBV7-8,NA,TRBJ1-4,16,CASSSDRASSNEKLFF
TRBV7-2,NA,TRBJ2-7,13,CASSWSWGYEQYF
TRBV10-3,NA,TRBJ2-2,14,CAISRGGNTGELFF
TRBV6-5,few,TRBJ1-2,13,CASSYTANYGYTF
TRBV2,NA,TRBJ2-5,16,CASSFQGLVFQETQYF
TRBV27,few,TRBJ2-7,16,CASSRWTGGYSYEQYF
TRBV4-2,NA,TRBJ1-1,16,CASRRDPGALNTEAFF
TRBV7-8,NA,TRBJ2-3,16,CASSSRGGHPTDTQYF
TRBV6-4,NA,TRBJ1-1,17,CASSDSISVQKNTEAFF
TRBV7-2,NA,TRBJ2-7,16,CASSFRGGGLGYEQYF
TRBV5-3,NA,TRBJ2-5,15,CASSQDSGAQETQYF
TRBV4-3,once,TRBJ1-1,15,CASSQERGAGTEAFF
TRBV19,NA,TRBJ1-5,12,CASSLPTGTQHF
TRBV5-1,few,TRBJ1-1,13,CASSFRGFAEAFF
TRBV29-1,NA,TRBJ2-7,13,CSVAITGVGEQYF
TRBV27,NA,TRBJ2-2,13,CASSFRATGELFF
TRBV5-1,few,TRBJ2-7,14,CASSPGQSSREQYF
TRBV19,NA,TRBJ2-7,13,CASRPRGRGEQYF
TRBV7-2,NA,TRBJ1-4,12,CASSSQNEKLFF
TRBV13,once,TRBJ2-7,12,CASSLDPTEQYF
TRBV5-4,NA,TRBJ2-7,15,CASSPRGGLSYEQYF
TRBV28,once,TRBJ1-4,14,CASSPHPTGSSLVF
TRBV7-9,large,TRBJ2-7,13,CASAGPNSYEQYF
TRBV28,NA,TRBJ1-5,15,CASKGQGALRSPQHF
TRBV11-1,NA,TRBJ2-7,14,CASSLELLSYEQYF
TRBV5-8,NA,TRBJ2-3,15,CASSLAGLPGDTQYF
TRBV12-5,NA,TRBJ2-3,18,CASPGDEREVPEADTQYF
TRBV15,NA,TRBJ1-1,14,CATSVGVVNTEAFF
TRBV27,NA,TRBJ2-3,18,CASSFRTSGNRIADTQYF
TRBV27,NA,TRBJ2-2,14,CASSLTPGVGELFF
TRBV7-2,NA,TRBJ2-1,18,CASSLSSGNSGPYNEQFF